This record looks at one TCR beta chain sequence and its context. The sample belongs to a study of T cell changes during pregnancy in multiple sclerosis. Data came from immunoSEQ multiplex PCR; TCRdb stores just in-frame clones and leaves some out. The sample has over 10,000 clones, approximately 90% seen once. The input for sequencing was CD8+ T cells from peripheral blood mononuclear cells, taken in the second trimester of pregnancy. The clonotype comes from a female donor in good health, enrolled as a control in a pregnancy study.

The CDR3 bases are TGTGCCACCAGCGAAGACAGGGCATCTGGAACAGATACGCAGTATTTT. This codes for CATSEDRASGTDTQYF. V and J are TRBV15 and TRBJ2-3; 7 positions match TRBD1. Looked up from germline, CDR1 is LNHNV and CDR2 is YYDKDF (reference sequence). The CDR3 contains 16 residues. V lost 5 bases and J lost 3; bases outside the gene matches: 11.